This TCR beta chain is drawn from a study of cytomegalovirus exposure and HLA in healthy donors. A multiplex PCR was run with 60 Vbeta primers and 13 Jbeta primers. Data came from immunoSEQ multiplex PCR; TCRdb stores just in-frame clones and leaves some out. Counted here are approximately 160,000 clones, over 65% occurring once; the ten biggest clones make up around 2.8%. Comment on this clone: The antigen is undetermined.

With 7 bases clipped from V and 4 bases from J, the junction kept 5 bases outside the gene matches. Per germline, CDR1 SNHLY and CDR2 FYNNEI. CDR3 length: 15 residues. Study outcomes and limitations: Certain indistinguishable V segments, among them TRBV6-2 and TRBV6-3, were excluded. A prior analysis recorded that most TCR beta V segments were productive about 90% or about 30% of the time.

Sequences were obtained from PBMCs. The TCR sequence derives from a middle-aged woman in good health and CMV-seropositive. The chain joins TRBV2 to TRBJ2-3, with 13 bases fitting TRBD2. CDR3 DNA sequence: TGTGCCAGCAAACTACTAGCGGGAGGGCCAGATACGCAGTATTTT. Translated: CASKLLAGGPDTQYF. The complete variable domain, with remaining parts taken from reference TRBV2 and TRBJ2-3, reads EPEVTQTPSHQVTQMGQEVILRCVPISNHLYFYWYRQILGQKVEFLVSFYNNEISEKSEIFDDQFSVERPDGSNFTLKIRSTKLEDSAMYFCASKLLAGGPDTQYFGPGTRLTVL.